The 20 T cell receptor beta chains below were found in one sample sequenced in a study of T-cell reconstitution after alpha-beta-depleted transplantation in children. Preparation of the TCRbeta library used unique molecular identifiers. TCRdb passed the PCR reads through MiXCR, listing each CDR3 protein once. This table has approximately 80,000 distinct CDR3 sequences, over 12% appearing once. This specimen consisted of PBMCs, mostly from graft donor cells, obtained 180 days after TCRalphabeta/CD19-depleted stem cell transplant. The receptor set was obtained from a male patient between 2 and 15 years old who had a stem cell transplant for acute lymphoblastic leukemia, so the T cells may come from the graft donor.

The chain links TRBV6-2 or TRBV6-3 to TRBJ1-1, with D hard to call. Germline CDR1 reads MNHEY; CDR2 reads SVGEGT. This CDR3 is 16 amino acids long. Trimming removed 2 bases at V and 1 base at J, with 14 bases between. CDR3 DNA sequence: TGTGCCAGCAGTTACCCAGGAGGGCCAGGGAACACTGAAGCTTTCTTT. Encoded protein: CASSYPGGPGNTEAFF.

The chain joins TRBV7-2 to TRBJ2-5, with unresolved D. The CDR3 spans 15 residues. Trimming shortened V by 3 bases and J by 2 bases, and 13 bases separated the two germline ends. Germline lookup yields CDR1 SGHTA and CDR2 FQGNSA. CDR3 DNA: TGTGCCAGCAGCTTCGGCAGCTACTATCAAGAGACCCAGTACTTC. Amino acids: CASSFGSYYQETQYF.

The CDR3 DNA is TGTGCCAGCAGCCCCCAACAGGGTTCCGGGGAGCTGTTTTTT. Translation gives CASSPQQGSGELFF. The chain joins TRBV7-6 to TRBJ2-2; maybe TRBD1 (6 bases). CDR1 is SGHVS, CDR2 FNYEAQ, per germline. This CDR3 has 14 amino acids. Trimming left V 5 bases short and J 6 bases short, with 13 bases between.

This clonotype was picked up a small number of times. V usage is TRBV7-2 and J usage is TRBJ1-4; 8 nucleotides line up with TRBD1. Germline V gene data show CDR1 as SGHTA and CDR2 as FQGNSA. The CDR3 consists of 16 residues. The trim removed 5 bases at V and 5 bases at J, leaving 10 bases unmatched. Here the CDR3 reads CASSAGPGTGNEKLFF. In DNA, the CDR3 is TGTGCCAGCAGCGCAGGGCCGGGGACAGGCAATGAAAAACTGTTTTTT.

This clonotype was observed a handful of times. The CDR3 spells CASSPGRVYEQYF. The CDR3 DNA is TGTGCCAGCTCTCCGGGAAGGGTATACGAGCAGTACTTC. The chain couples TRBV7-2 to TRBJ2-7; D possibly corresponds to TRBD2 (5 bases). This CDR3 is built from 13 residues. Germline values: CDR1 SGHTA, CDR2 FQGNSA. V shed 8 bases and J shed 4 bases, with 15 bases lying between them.

This clonotype was seen at least ten times. V and J are TRBV9 and TRBJ2-3; TRBD2 aligns across 10 bases. Per germline, CDR1 SGDLS and CDR2 YYNGEE. The CDR3 is 15 residues long. Trimming took 2 bases from V and 7 from J; bases not matched to a gene: 7. The CDR3: CASSVSGRPTNTQYF. The CDR3 nucleotides read TGTGCCAGCAGCGTTAGCGGGAGGCCGACAAATACGCAGTATTTT.

This clonotype was counted between two and nine times. This rearrangement joins TRBV20-1 to TRBJ1-2; D is unclear. Germline lookup yields CDR1 DFQATT and CDR2 SNEGSKA (reference sequence). V shed 3 bases and J shed 5 bases, with 7 bases lying between them. The CDR3 length is 11 residues. Here the CDR3 DNA reads TGCAGTGCTAGGGGGATGTATGGCTACACCTTC. It is translated as CSARGMYGYTF.

This clonotype turned up a few times. V usage is TRBV20-1 and J usage is TRBJ2-7; D is perhaps TRBD2 (7 bases). V was cut by 3 bases and J by 7 bases, with 19 bases left in between. CDR1 is DFQATT and CDR2 is SNEGSKA in the germline V gene (reference sequence). This CDR3 contains 14 residues. The CDR3 nucleotides are TGCAGTGCTAGGGGCCCGTCGGGGGGCCTAGAGCAGTACTTC. The encoded protein is CSARGPSGGLEQYF.

Ten or more counts support this clonotype. CDR3 bases: TGTGCCAGCAGCCGGCGGCACACTGAAGCTTTCTTT. Encoded protein: CASSRRHTEAFF. J is TRBJ1-1 and V is TRBV6-5; D gene ambiguous. CDR1 and CDR2 (germline): MNHEY, SVGAGI. The CDR3 totals 12 residues. The germline V and J ends were trimmed by 6 bases and 3 bases, with 8 bases remaining between them.

The rearrangement links TRBV5-1 to TRBJ2-7; perhaps TRBD2 as D (6 bases). In germline, CDR1 is SGHRS, CDR2 YFSETQ. The CDR3 length is 14 residues. V was pared by 2 bases and J by 2 bases, with 11 bases between. Here the CDR3 reads CASSFPGLTYEQYF. In DNA form, the CDR3 reads TGCGCCAGCAGCTTCCCTGGACTAACCTACGAGCAGTACTTC.

This clonotype was counted only a few times. V is TRBV7-2 and J is TRBJ2-5; 7 bases map to TRBD1. Germline V lookup: CDR1 SGHTA, CDR2 FQGNSA. The CDR3 loop spans 15 amino acids. Losses at the gene ends were 5 bases for V and 4 bases for J; bases not matched to a gene: 10. The CDR3: CASSARDRFLETQYF. The DNA of the CDR3 is TGTGCCAGCAGCGCCAGGGACAGATTTCTAGAGACCCAGTACTTC.

The chain recombines TRBV6-5 with TRBJ2-3, with TRBD2 matching 7 bases. The V gene end was trimmed by 7 bases and the J gene end by 2 bases; junction bases not matched to a gene: 6. Germline values: CDR1 MNHEY, CDR2 SVGAGI. This CDR3 spans 14 amino acids. In nucleotides, the CDR3 is TGTGCCAGCACTGCGCGGGGGTACACAGATACGCAGTATTTT. Translated: CASTARGYTDTQYF.

The genes are TRBV11-2 and TRBJ1-2; D remains unclear. The CDR3 is made up of 19 amino acids. Deletions cut 5 bases from V and 7 bases from J, with 32 bases between. CDR1 is SGHAT and CDR2 is FQNNGV in the germline V gene. The CDR3 bases are TGTGCCAGCAGCCTAAATAAACAACGAGCGGCGGAGATCTTACCTGGCTACACCTTC. It encodes CASSLNKQRAAEILPGYTF.

The gene calls are TRBV20-1 and TRBJ1-1, with D tentatively TRBD1 (5 bases). Between the trimmed V and J ends, which lost 2 bases and 4 bases, there was a span of 11 bases. Germline CDR1 reads DFQATT; CDR2 reads SNEGSKA (reference sequence). This CDR3 spans 13 amino acids. The CDR3 spells CSARRIRVTEAFF. The CDR3, as DNA: TGCAGTGCTAGAAGGATCAGGGTCACTGAAGCTTTCTTT.

This clonotype is a singleton in its sample. The V and J genes are TRBV20-1 and TRBJ2-1; D gene unclear. The CDR3 contains 13 residues. The V gene's germline CDR1 is DFQATT and CDR2 SNEGSKA (reference sequence). V was pared by 6 bases and J by 4 bases, with 13 bases between. CDR3 sequence (DNA): TGCAGTGCGCCCGCGTGGAGTTACAATGAGCAGTTCTTC. Protein: CSAPAWSYNEQFF.

This chain links TRBV20-1 with TRBJ1-2; TRBD1 might be the D (6 bases). Germline-derived CDR1 and CDR2 are DFQATT and SNEGSKA (reference sequence). This CDR3 region has 13 residues. Between the trimmed V and J ends, which lost 6 bases and 11 bases, there was a span of 22 bases. The CDR3 sequence: CSANQRTARGYTF. The CDR3 nucleotides are TGCAGTGCCAATCAGAGGACAGCCCGAGGATACACCTTC.

This clonotype was observed many times. This chain links TRBV9 with TRBJ2-5, with D tentatively TRBD1 (5 bases). CDR1 and CDR2 (germline): SGDLS, YYNGEE. The CDR3 is 17 amino acids. V was clipped by 0 bases and J by 2 bases, with 17 bases between them. CDR3 bases: TGTGCCAGCAGCGTAGGATGGCCAGGGCCACCTCAAGAGACCCAGTACTTC. Translated: CASSVGWPGPPQETQYF.

This clonotype was seen more than once but under ten times. This chain joins TRBV7-9 and TRBJ1-1; D is uncertain. V lost 3 bases to trimming and J lost 0 bases, with 8 bases between them. CDR3 size: 14 residues. Germline values: CDR1 SEHNR, CDR2 FQNEAQ (reference sequence). CDR3: CASSFRPMNTEAFF. The DNA of the CDR3 is TGTGCCAGCAGCTTCCGGCCGATGAACACTGAAGCTTTCTTT.

This chain joins TRBV7-2 and TRBJ2-2; D ambiguous. Germline values: CDR1 SGHTA, CDR2 FQGNSA. V gave up 5 bases and J gave up 8 bases, with 9 bases separating them. The CDR3 length is 12 residues. The CDR3 spells CASSRFSGELFF. The CDR3 region has the DNA TGTGCCAGCAGCCGTTTTTCGGGGGAGCTGTTTTTT.

The V call is TRBV7-3, the J call TRBJ1-1, with a weak D call TRBD1 (6 bases). Per germline, CDR1 SGHTA and CDR2 FQGTGA. The CDR3 extends over 17 amino acids. V was pared by 3 bases and J by 4 bases, with 21 bases between. As DNA, the CDR3 is TGTGCCAGCAGCTTGGGTGGCAGGGGCCGCACGGGCACTGAAGCTTTCTTT. Amino acid sequence: CASSLGGRGRTGTEAFF.